The 27 T cell receptor beta chains listed next were all sequenced from one sample in a study of blood T cell repertoires in COVID-19. Sequencing was performed with immunoSEQ multiplex PCR; in TCRdb, only in-frame clones are kept and a portion is missing. The sample has around 310,000 clones; 88% are singletons. The material sequenced was PBMCs or T cells enriched from blood (not recorded which). Source of these receptors: a man aged 25-45 years who had recovered from COVID-19.

The rearrangement uses TRBV7-2 and TRBJ2-1; 7 nucleotides line up with TRBD2. Germline trimming cut 5 bases from V and 6 bases from J; bases unmatched to any gene: 10. This CDR3 is 15 amino acids long. CDR1 is SGHTA, CDR2 FQGNSA, per germline. The CDR3 DNA follows: TGTGCCAGCAGCATATCGGGGGGTGCCTTCAATGAGCAGTTCTTC. It yields the protein CASSISGGAFNEQFF.

This clone was seen only a few times. The chain employs TRBV6-5 and TRBJ1-6; 7 bases fit TRBD1. V dropped 2 bases and J dropped 6; count of bases not matched to a gene: 1. This CDR3 comprises 14 residues. Germline V gives CDR1 MNHEY, CDR2 SVGAGI. The CDR3 spells CASSYRGLNSPLHF. The CDR3 region has the DNA TGTGCCAGCAGTTACAGGGGGCTTAATTCACCCCTCCACTTT.

The V and J genes are TRBV4-1 and TRBJ2-7, with TRBD1 matching over 10 bases. The junction had 9 bases not matched to a gene; V was cut back by 1 base and J by 6 bases. Germline CDR1 MGHRA, CDR2 YSYEKL. CDR3 length equals 16 residues. The CDR3 sequence is CASSQGGDRGMGEQYF. CDR3 in DNA: TGCGCCAGCAGCCAAGGGGGGGACAGGGGAATGGGCGAGCAGTACTTC.

V is TRBV19 and J is TRBJ2-7; 7 positions match TRBD1. Losses at the gene ends were 2 bases for V and 6 bases for J; bases not matched to a gene: 7. The CDR3 sequence is 14 residues long. Germline CDR1 LNHDA, CDR2 SQIVND (reference sequence). In nucleotides, the CDR3 is TGTGCCAGTAGTATAAGACAGGGTGAGGCCGAGCAGTACTTC. It translates to CASSIRQGEAEQYF.

This chain connects TRBV4-1 to TRBJ1-1, with 8 bases fitting TRBD1. Trimming cost V 4 bases and J 4 bases; bases outside gene matches: 2. The CDR3 contains 13 residues. Germline V gene sequence: CDR1 MGHRA, CDR2 YSYEKL. In nucleotides, the CDR3 is TGCGCCAGCAGCCCCACAGGGGGCACTGAAGCTTTCTTT. Translation gives CASSPTGGTEAFF.

V and J are TRBV28 and TRBJ2-3; the D gene is possibly TRBD1 (6 bases). The V and J ends lost 8 bases and 6 bases respectively, with 18 bases between them. CDR3 length: 14 amino acids. Germline CDR1 and CDR2: MDHEN and SYDVKM. CDR3 sequence: CASRDTSGGDTQYF. The CDR3 DNA sequence: TGTGCCAGCCGGGACACCTCTGGAGGCGATACGCAGTATTTT.

The chain is built from TRBV19 and TRBJ2-1, with D uncertain. Germline-derived CDR1 and CDR2 are LNHDA and SQIVND (reference sequence). The V and J ends lost 6 bases and 4 bases respectively, with 10 bases between them. The CDR3 loop spans 13 amino acids. CDR3 sequence (DNA): TGTGCCAGTAGCACGACATCTTACAATGAGCAGTTCTTC. This gives the protein CASSTTSYNEQFF.

V usage is TRBV5-1 and J usage is TRBJ1-2, with D possibly matching TRBD1 (5 bases). The V and J ends lost 2 bases and 8 bases respectively, with 19 bases between them. Germline V gives CDR1 SGHRS, CDR2 YFSETQ. This CDR3 comprises 15 residues. The CDR3, as DNA: TGCGCCAGCAGCTTTCGGGGGGGAACAGCCCACGGCTACACCTTC. Amino acids: CASSFRGGTAHGYTF.

The rearrangement links TRBV7-7 to TRBJ2-7; TRBD1 matches 7 bases. Trimming at V came to 3 bases and at J to 2 bases, leaving 7 bases not matched to a gene. The CDR3 loop spans 15 amino acids. Germline CDR1 reads SSHAT; CDR2 reads FNYEAQ (reference sequence). Here the CDR3 reads CASSLGDSTAYEQYF. The DNA for the CDR3 is TGTGCCAGCAGCTTGGGGGACAGTACCGCCTACGAGCAGTACTTC. Drawing the rest from reference TRBV7-7 and TRBJ2-7, the complete variable domain is GAGVSQSPRYKVTKRGQDVTLRCDPISSHATLYWYQQALGQGPEFLTYFNYEAQPDKSGLPSDRFSAERPEGSISTLTIQRTEQRDSAMYRCASSLGDSTAYEQYFGPGTRLTVT.

V and J are TRBV10-3 and TRBJ2-5, with D perhaps matching TRBD1 (5 bases). CDR3 length: 13 amino acids. V shed 2 bases and J shed 2 bases, with 6 bases lying between them. Per the germline V gene, CDR1 is ENHRY and CDR2 is SYGVKD. CDR3 in DNA: TGTGCCATCAGTGAGGCAGGGCAAGAGACCCAGTACTTC. It yields the protein CAISEAGQETQYF.

As for this clone: At the DNA level, this CDR3 is encoded by other sequences in the same sample as well. J is TRBJ2-1 and V is TRBV5-1; 10 nucleotides line up with TRBD2. With 0 bases clipped from V and 3 bases from J, the junction kept 3 bases outside the gene matches. The CDR3 is 16 amino acids. The germline V gene has CDR1 SGHRS and CDR2 YFSETQ. The CDR3 protein is CASSLASSGGYNEQFF. The CDR3, as DNA: TGCGCCAGCAGCTTGGCCTCTAGCGGGGGCTACAATGAGCAGTTCTTC.

This clone was seen only a few times. The J gene is TRBJ1-1, the V gene TRBV12-5; D might be TRBD1 (5 bases). Germline lookup yields CDR1 LGHNT and CDR2 FRNRAP. This CDR3 region has 15 residues. Deletions cut 1 base from V and 5 bases from J, with 14 bases between. The DNA for the CDR3 is TGTGCTAGTGGTTTGGCCAAGGGGTCTGGAACTGAAGCTTTCTTT. Its protein is CASGLAKGSGTEAFF.

This clone has a single count. The chain carries TRBV23-1 and TRBJ2-7; TRBD1 agrees at 7 bases. TRBV23-1 is treated as an ORF (open reading frame) with a function not yet certain. The CDR3 loop spans 15 amino acids. The V segment lost 2 bases and the J segment 4 bases; nucleotides outside the gene matches: 8. In DNA, the CDR3 is TGCGCCAGCAGTCAAGATCCGGACAGGACGTACGAGCAGTACTTC. Amino acid sequence: CASSQDPDRTYEQYF.

This clone was seen only a few times. The chain links TRBV19 to TRBJ1-6; 8 nucleotides align to TRBD1. CDR3 length: 15 residues. V trimming: 8 bases; J trimming: 8 bases; junction bases outside the gene matches: 11. Germline V gives CDR1 LNHDA, CDR2 SQIVND (reference sequence). This chain's CDR3 is CASSRTGLMDSPLHF. CDR3 nucleotide sequence: TGTGCCAGTTCAAGGACAGGGTTAATGGATTCACCCCTCCACTTT.

The chain has TRBV12-3 or TRBV12-4 and TRBJ2-7; possible D gene TRBD1, 6 bases. V shed 3 bases and J shed 8 bases, with 8 bases lying between them. This CDR3 is built from 11 residues. For the CDR3, the DNA is TGTGCCAGCAGTTTTACAGGGCAGCAGTACTTC. This translates into CASSFTGQQYF.

The J gene is TRBJ1-6, the V gene TRBV19; TRBD1 matches 7 bases. CDR1 is LNHDA, CDR2 SQIVND, per germline (reference sequence). The V and J ends lost 2 bases and 7 bases, in that order; junction bases with no gene match: 11. The length of the CDR3 is 17 residues. The CDR3: CASSITGTVLDNSPLHF. The CDR3 bases are TGTGCCAGTAGTATAACCGGGACAGTTCTCGACAATTCACCCCTCCACTTT. Full variable domain (missing parts from reference TRBV19 and TRBJ1-6): DGGITQSPKYLFRKEGQNVTLSCEQNLNHDAMYWYRQDPGQGLRLIYYSQIVNDFQKGDIAEGYSVSREKKESFPLTVTSAQKNPTAFYLCASSITGTVLDNSPLHFGNGTRLTVT.

This chain uses TRBV3-1 (or the pseudogene TRBV3-2) with TRBJ1-2; possible D gene TRBD1, 5 bases. The germline V gene encodes CDR1 LGHDT and CDR2 YNNKEL (reference sequence). V shed 4 bases and J shed 2 bases, with 17 bases lying between them. The CDR3 is 16 residues long. The CDR3, as DNA: TGTGCCAGCAGCCTAGGGACTCCATCGATAAACTATGGCTACACCTTC. It specifies CASSLGTPSINYGYTF.

This clone was found once. J is TRBJ2-7 and V is TRBV9, with TRBD1 identical over 8 bases. Trimming cost V 0 bases and J 7 bases; bases outside gene matches: 6. CDR1 and CDR2 (germline): SGDLS, YYNGEE. CDR3 length equals 14 residues. CDR3 loop: CASSVGDRGWEQYF. The CDR3 nucleotides read TGTGCCAGCAGCGTAGGCGACAGGGGCTGGGAGCAGTACTTC.

The V call is TRBV27, the J call TRBJ2-2; D is perhaps TRBD1 (5 bases). Germline CDR1 reads MNHEY; CDR2 reads SMNVEV (reference sequence). V was trimmed by 5 bases and J by 4 bases, leaving 14 bases between them. CDR3 length equals 15 residues. The CDR3 loop is CASSLQVSGTGELFF. CDR3 DNA sequence: TGTGCCAGCAGTCTACAGGTATCGGGCACCGGGGAGCTGTTTTTT.

This rearrangement joins TRBV30 to TRBJ1-5, with TRBD1 matching 7 bases. This CDR3 comprises 14 residues. Germline V gene sequence: CDR1 GTSNPN, CDR2 SVGIG (reference sequence). After removal of 3 bases from V and 3 bases from J, the junction contained 5 bases not matched to a gene. The CDR3: CAWRGDRTNQPQHF. The CDR3 DNA follows: TGTGCCTGGAGGGGGGACAGAACCAATCAGCCCCAGCATTTT.

J is TRBJ1-1 and V is TRBV3-1 (or the pseudogene TRBV3-2); no clear D. With 0 bases removed from V and 1 base from J, the gap between germline ends came to 9 bases. Per the germline V gene, CDR1 is LGHDT and CDR2 is YNNKEL (reference sequence). There are 15 residues in the CDR3. The CDR3 protein is CASSQDLAGNTEAFF. For the CDR3, the DNA is TGTGCCAGCAGCCAAGATCTGGCTGGGAACACTGAAGCTTTCTTT.

The rearrangement joins TRBV5-4 to TRBJ2-7, with 7 bases lining up with TRBD1. The CDR3 is 14 residues long. V lost 0 bases and J lost 2; bases outside the gene matches: 2. Germline lookup yields CDR1 SGHNT and CDR2 YYREEE (reference sequence). The CDR3, as DNA: TGTGCCAGCAGCTTGGAAGGGACAGCCTACGAGCAGTACTTC. Its protein product is CASSLEGTAYEQYF.

This chain connects TRBV19 to TRBJ1-6, with TRBD1 as a possible D gene (5 bases). Germline lookup yields CDR1 LNHDA and CDR2 SQIVND (reference sequence). Trimming stripped 6 bases from V and 2 bases from J, with 17 bases between. The CDR3 sequence is 17 residues long. The CDR3 DNA reads TGTGCCAGTAGCCCTTTCCAGGGTGGCACCTATAATTCACCCCTCCACTTT. This translates into CASSPFQGGTYNSPLHF.

V usage is TRBV5-1 and J usage is TRBJ2-2; tentative D call: TRBD2 (5 bases). Trimming pared 2 bases from V and 0 bases from J, leaving 8 bases between. CDR1 and CDR2 (germline): SGHRS, YFSETQ. CDR3 size: 15 residues. CDR3 bases: TGCGCCAGCAGCTTAGAGACTACGAACACCGGGGAGCTGTTTTTT. Translating gives CASSLETTNTGELFF.

The V gene is TRBV28, the J gene TRBJ1-6; D perhaps matches TRBD1 (6 bases). Between the trimmed V and J ends, which lost 8 bases and 2 bases, there was a span of 7 bases. This CDR3 has 13 amino acids. CDR1 and CDR2 from the germline V gene are MDHEN and SYDVKM. CDR3 sequence reads: CASRTAYNSPLHF. In nucleotides, the CDR3 is TGTGCCAGCCGGACAGCCTATAATTCACCCCTCCACTTT.

The J gene is TRBJ2-1, the V gene TRBV7-9; 8 nucleotides agree with TRBD1. The germline V gene encodes CDR1 SEHNR and CDR2 FQNEAQ (reference sequence). The junction had 6 bases not matched to a gene; V was cut back by 2 bases and J by 9 bases. The CDR3 is 14 residues long. Here the CDR3 reads CASSLQGAQVEQFF. CDR3 in DNA: TGTGCCAGCAGCTTACAGGGGGCTCAGGTTGAGCAGTTCTTC.

The chain carries TRBV2 and TRBJ2-1; 7 bases map to TRBD1. CDR3 length equals 14 residues. V lost 4 bases to trimming and J lost 1 base; unmatched junction nucleotides: 1. Germline values: CDR1 SNHLY, CDR2 FYNNEI. Here the CDR3 reads CASSGDRSYNEQFF. The CDR3 DNA reads TGTGCCAGCAGTGGGGACAGATCCTACAATGAGCAGTTCTTC.